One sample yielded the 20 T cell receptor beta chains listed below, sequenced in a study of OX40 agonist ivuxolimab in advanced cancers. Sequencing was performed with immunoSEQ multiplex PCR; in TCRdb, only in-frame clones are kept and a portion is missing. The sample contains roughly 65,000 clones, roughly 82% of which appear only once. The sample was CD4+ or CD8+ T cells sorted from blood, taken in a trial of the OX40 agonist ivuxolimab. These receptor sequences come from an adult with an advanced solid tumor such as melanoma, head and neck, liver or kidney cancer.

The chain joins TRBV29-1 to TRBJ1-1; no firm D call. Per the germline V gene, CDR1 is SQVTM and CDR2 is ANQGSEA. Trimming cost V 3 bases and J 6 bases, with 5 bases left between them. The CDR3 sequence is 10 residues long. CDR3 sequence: CSVERSEAFF. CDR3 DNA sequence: TGCAGCGTTGAGAGGTCTGAAGCTTTCTTT.

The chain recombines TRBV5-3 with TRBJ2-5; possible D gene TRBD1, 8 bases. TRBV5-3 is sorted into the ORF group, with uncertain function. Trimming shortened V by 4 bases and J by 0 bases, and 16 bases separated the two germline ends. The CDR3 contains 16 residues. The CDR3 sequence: CARSRGDRRYQETQYF. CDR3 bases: TGTGCCAGAAGCCGGGGGGACAGGAGGTACCAAGAGACCCAGTACTTC.

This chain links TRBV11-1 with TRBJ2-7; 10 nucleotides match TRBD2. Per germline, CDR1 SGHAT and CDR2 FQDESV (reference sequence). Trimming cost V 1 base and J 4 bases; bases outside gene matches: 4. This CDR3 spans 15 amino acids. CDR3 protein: CASSLVLAGAYEQYF. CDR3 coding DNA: TGTGCCAGCAGCTTAGTGCTAGCGGGAGCGTACGAGCAGTACTTC.

Here the CDR3 DNA reads TGTGCCAGCAGCCAGCTGCGCGGGGGCCGAATCACCGGGGAGCTGTTTTTT. Translated, it gives CASSQLRGGRITGELFF. This chain connects TRBV14 to TRBJ2-2; perhaps TRBD2 as D (7 bases). The CDR3 extends over 17 amino acids. Germline CDR1 reads SGHDN; CDR2 reads FVKESK. Trimming stripped 3 bases from V and 4 bases from J, with 18 bases between.

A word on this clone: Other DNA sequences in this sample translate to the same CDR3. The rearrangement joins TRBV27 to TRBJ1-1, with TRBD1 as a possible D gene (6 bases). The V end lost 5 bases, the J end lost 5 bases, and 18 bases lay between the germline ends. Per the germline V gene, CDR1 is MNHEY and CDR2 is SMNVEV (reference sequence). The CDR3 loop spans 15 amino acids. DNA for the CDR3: TGTGCCAGCAGTGCGCATTACAGGGAAGGGACTGAAGCTTTCTTT. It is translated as CASSAHYREGTEAFF.

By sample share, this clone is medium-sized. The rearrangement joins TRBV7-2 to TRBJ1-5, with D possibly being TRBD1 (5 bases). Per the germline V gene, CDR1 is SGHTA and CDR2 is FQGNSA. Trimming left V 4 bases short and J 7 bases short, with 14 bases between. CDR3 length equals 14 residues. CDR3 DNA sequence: TGTGCCAGCAGCTCCGGACAAGAGGGGCAGCCCCAGCATTTT. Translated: CASSSGQEGQPQHF.

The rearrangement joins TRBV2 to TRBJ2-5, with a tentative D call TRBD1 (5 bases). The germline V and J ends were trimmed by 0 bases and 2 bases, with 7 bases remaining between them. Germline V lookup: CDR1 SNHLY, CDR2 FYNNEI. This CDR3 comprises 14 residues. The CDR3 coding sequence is TGTGCCAGCAGTGAAGCGGCAGGGCAAGAGACCCAGTACTTC. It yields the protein CASSEAAGQETQYF.

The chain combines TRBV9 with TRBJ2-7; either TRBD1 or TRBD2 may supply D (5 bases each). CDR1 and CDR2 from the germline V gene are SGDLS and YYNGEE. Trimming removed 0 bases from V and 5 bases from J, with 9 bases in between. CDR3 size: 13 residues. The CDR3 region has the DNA TGTGCCAGCAGCGTAGGTGTGGGGGACGAGCAGTACTTC. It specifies CASSVGVGDEQYF.

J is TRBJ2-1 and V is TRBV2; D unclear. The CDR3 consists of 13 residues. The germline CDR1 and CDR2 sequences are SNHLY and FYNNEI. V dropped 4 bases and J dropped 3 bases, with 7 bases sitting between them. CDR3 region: CASSVGSYNEQFF. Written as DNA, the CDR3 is TGTGCCAGCAGTGTAGGCAGCTACAATGAGCAGTTCTTC.

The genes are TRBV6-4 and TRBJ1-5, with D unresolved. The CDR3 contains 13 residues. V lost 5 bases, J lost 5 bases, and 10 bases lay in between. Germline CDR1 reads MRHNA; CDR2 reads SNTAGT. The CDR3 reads CASSLDMDQPQHF. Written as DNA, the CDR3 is TGTGCCAGCAGTCTTGACATGGATCAGCCCCAGCATTTT.

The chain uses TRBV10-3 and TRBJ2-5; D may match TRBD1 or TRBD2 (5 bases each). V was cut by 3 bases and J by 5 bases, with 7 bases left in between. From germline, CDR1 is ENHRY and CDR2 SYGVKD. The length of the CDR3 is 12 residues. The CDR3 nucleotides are TGTGCCATCAGTGACAGGGAGGAGACCCAGTACTTC. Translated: CAISDREETQYF.

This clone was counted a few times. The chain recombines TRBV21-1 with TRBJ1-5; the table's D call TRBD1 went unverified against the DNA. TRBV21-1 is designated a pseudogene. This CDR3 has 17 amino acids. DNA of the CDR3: TGTGCCAGCAGCAAAGGACTGCAGGGGAGAGGCAATCAGCCCCAGCATTTT. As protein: CASSKGLQGRGNQPQHF.

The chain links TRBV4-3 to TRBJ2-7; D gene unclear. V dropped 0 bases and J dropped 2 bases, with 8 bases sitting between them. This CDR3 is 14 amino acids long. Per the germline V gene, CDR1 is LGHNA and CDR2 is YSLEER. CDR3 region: CASSQDWQAYEQYF. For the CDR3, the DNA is TGCGCCAGCAGCCAAGATTGGCAGGCCTACGAGCAGTACTTC.

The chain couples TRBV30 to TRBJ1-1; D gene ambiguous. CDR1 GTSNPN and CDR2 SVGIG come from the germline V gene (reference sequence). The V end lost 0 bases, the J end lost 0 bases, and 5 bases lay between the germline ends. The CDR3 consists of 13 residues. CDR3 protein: CAWSVIMNTEAFF. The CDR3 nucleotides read TGTGCCTGGAGTGTAATCATGAACACTGAAGCTTTCTTT. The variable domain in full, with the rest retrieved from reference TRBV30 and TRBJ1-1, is SQTIHQWPATLVQPVGSPLSLECTVEGTSNPNLYWYRQAAGRGLQLLFYSVGIGQISSEVPQNLSASRPQDRQFILSSKKLLLSDSGFYLCAWSVIMNTEAFFGQGTRLTVV.

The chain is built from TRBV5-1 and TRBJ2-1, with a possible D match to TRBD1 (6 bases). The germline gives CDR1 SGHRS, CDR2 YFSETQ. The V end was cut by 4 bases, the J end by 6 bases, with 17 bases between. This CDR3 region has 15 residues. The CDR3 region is CASSAVQGMRNEQFF. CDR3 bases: TGCGCCAGCAGCGCGGTACAGGGAATGCGCAATGAGCAGTTCTTC.

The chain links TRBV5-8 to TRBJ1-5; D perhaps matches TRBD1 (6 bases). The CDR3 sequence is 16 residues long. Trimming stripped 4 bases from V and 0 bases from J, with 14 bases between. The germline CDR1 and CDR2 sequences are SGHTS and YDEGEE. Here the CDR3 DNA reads TGTGCCAGCAGCCGGGGGGCTGGGAATAGCAATCAGCCCCAGCATTTT. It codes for CASSRGAGNSNQPQHF.

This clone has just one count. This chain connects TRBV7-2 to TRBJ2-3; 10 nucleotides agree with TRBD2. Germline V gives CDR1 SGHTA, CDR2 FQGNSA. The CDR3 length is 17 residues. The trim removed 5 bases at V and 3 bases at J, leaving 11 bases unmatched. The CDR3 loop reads CASSESGSSGSTDTQYF. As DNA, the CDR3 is TGTGCCAGCAGCGAAAGTGGGTCTAGCGGGAGTACAGATACGCAGTATTTT.

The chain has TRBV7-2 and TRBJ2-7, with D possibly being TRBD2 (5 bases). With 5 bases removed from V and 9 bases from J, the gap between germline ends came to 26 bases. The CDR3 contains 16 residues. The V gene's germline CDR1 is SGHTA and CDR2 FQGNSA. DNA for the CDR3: TGTGCCAGCAGCCAAACCCGGTCAGGAGCGGCCTCTGGGCAGTACTTC. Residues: CASSQTRSGAASGQYF.

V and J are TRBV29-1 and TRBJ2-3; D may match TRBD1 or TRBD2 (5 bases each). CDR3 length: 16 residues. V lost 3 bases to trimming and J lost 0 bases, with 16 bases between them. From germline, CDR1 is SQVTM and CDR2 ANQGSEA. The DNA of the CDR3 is TGCAGCGTTGAGGAGCCCGTGGGGGATAGCACAGATACGCAGTATTTT. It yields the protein CSVEEPVGDSTDTQYF.

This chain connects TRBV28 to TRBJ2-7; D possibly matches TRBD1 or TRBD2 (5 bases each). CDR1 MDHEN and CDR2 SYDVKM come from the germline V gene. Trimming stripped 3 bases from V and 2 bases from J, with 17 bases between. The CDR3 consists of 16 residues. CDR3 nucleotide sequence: TGTGCCAGCAGTTTTTTTCAGGGACCCCCCCCCTACGAGCAGTACTTC. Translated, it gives CASSFFQGPPPYEQYF.